Listed below are T cell receptor beta chains from one sample, sequenced in a study of T cells after yellow fever vaccination. TCRdb re-called the 5' RACE reads with MiXCR, one entry per CDR3 protein. The sample records a few hundred thousand distinct CDR3 sequences, roughly 3.5% being singletons. The sequenced sample was PBMCs, obtained on the day of the yellow fever booster vaccination. All receptors derive from a man between 18 and 35 years old who received the YFV17D yellow fever vaccine. CDR3s include the opening cysteine and the closing phenylalanine or tryptophan. Each record gives: J gene, D gene, V gene, clone size, CDR3 protein, CDR3 DNA. The D gene is left open where the match is weak. A row's size may be missing; if present it is once, few, many or a size class.

TRBJ1-2 TRBD1 TRBV5-1 . CASSFTGGEGYTF TGCGCCAGCAGCTTCACAGGGGGCGAGGGCTACACCTTC
TRBJ2-1 . TRBV7-8 few CASTPSGPGNEQFF TGTGCCAGCACCCCGTCGGGCCCTGGAAATGAGCAGTTCTTC
TRBJ1-4 . TRBV2 many CASTTQQPSTNEKLFF TGTGCCAGCACAACACAGCAGCCCTCAACTAATGAAAAACTGTTTTTT
TRBJ2-1 . TRBV12-3/TRBV12-4 many CASSLRGAKDEQFF TGTGCCAGCAGTTTACGGGGGGCAAAGGATGAGCAGTTCTTC
TRBJ2-2 TRBD1 TRBV7-3 few CASSFRGRTGELFF TGTGCCAGCAGCTTCAGGGGGCGCACCGGGGAGCTGTTTTTT
TRBJ2-2 TRBD2 TRBV19 . CASSILGGADTGELFF TGTGCCAGTAGTATCTTGGGAGGGGCTGACACCGGGGAGCTGTTTTTT
TRBJ1-2 . TRBV5-5 many CASSLDGSYGYTF TGTGCCAGCAGTCTGGACGGCAGCTATGGCTACACCTTC
TRBJ2-2 TRBD2 TRBV5-1 many CASSLVAGGTNTGELFF TGCGCCAGCAGCTTGGTTGCGGGGGGGACTAACACCGGGGAGCTGTTTTTT
TRBJ2-3 . TRBV4-1 many CASSQGSATHSSTDTQYF TGCGCCAGCAGCCAGGGTTCGGCCACGCATTCTAGCACAGATACGCAGTATTTT
TRBJ1-6 TRBD1 TRBV7-2 few CASSLRDRLSNSPLHF TGTGCCAGCAGCTTAAGGGACAGATTATCTAATTCACCCCTCCACTTT
TRBJ2-2 . TRBV12-3/TRBV12-4 few CASSSEGTGELFF TGTGCCAGCAGTTCCGAAGGCACCGGGGAGCTGTTTTTT
TRBJ2-1 TRBD1 TRBV6-5 . CASSARDSIYNEQFF TGTGCCAGCAGTGCCAGGGACAGTATTTACAATGAGCAGTTCTTC
TRBJ2-4 . TRBV7-2 many CAGGSGNIQYF TGTGCCGGCGGTTCGGGAAACATTCAGTACTTC
TRBJ2-5 . TRBV6-5 many CASSPRGRLQETQYF TGTGCCAGCAGTCCAAGGGGACGGTTACAAGAGACCCAGTACTTC
TRBJ2-2 . TRBV4-3 few CASSQERYPGTGELFF TGCGCCAGCAGCCAAGAGAGGTATCCGGGGACCGGGGAGCTGTTTTTT
TRBJ2-7 TRBD1 TRBV20-1 . CSARTGDEQYF TGCAGTGCTAGGACAGGGGACGAGCAGTACTTC
TRBJ2-5 TRBD2 TRBV12-3/TRBV12-4 many CASSPKRGGFQETQYF TGTGCCAGCAGTCCGAAGCGGGGGGGATTCCAAGAGACCCAGTACTTC
TRBJ2-1 TRBD2 TRBV6-6 . CASSYSGARGSYNEQFF TGTGCCAGCAGTTACTCGGGAGCGCGGGGGTCCTACAATGAGCAGTTCTTC
TRBJ1-5 TRBD1 TRBV19 . CASIPTGFWGQPQHF TGTGCCAGTATCCCGACAGGGTTTTGGGGACAGCCCCAGCATTTT
TRBJ2-1 TRBD1 TRBV24-1 . CATSDTGTADNEQFF TGTGCCACCAGTGACACCGGGACAGCGGACAATGAGCAGTTCTTC
TRBJ2-3 . TRBV7-8 many CASSFSSASTDTQYF TGTGCCAGCAGCTTTTCTAGTGCTAGCACAGATACGCAGTATTTT
TRBJ2-7 TRBD2 TRBV29-1 many CSVGGGWSEQYF TGCAGCGTTGGGGGAGGGTGGAGCGAGCAGTACTTC
TRBJ2-5 . TRBV20-1 . CSARSSRETQYF TGCAGTGCTAGGAGCTCCCGAGAGACCCAGTACTTC
TRBJ1-2 . TRBV5-6 many CASSLRAGDYGYTF TGTGCCAGCAGCTTGAGGGCAGGGGACTATGGCTACACCTTC
TRBJ2-7 . TRBV5-1 many CASTLDEGYEQYF TGCGCCAGCACCTTGGACGAGGGCTACGAGCAGTACTTC
TRBJ2-3 . TRBV7-2 many CASSFRSSTDTQYF TGTGCCAGCAGCTTCCGGAGTAGCACAGATACGCAGTATTTT
TRBJ1-1 TRBD1 TRBV7-2 many CASSGDRGHTEAFF TGTGCCAGCAGCGGGGACAGGGGACATACTGAAGCTTTCTTT
TRBJ2-7 . TRBV4-1 many CASSQRLRDQQYF TGCGCCAGCAGCCAACGTTTGCGAGATCAGCAGTACTTC
TRBJ1-2 . TRBV10-3 . CAIRAGYTIYGYTF TGTGCCATCCGGGCAGGCTATACTATCTATGGCTACACCTTC